This TCR beta chain is from a study of identifying expanded T cells in peripheral blood. Findings and caveats of the study: Variance in clone template counts between roughly 2-week samples significantly increased with total template count across all healthy donors. Differentially abundant clones: about 1.3 between replicates, 15 to 17 at around 14 days, 18 to 20 at four.

Assay: immunoSEQ multiplex PCR; the TCRdb copy retains only in-frame clones and omits some. The data hold about 120,000 clones, with approximately 88% observed a single time. No infections or other immune events were documented during collection. Trimming shortened V by 4 bases and J by 7 bases, and 15 bases separated the two germline ends. The germline V gene encodes CDR1 SGHNT and CDR2 YYREEE (reference sequence). This CDR3 has 14 residues. This clone appeared a few times. Its target is not known. Sequenced material: blood. This TCR was sampled from a person aged 18 to 70 in good health. The chain recombines TRBV5-4 with TRBJ1-5, with a possible D match to TRBD1 (5 bases). For the CDR3, the DNA is TGTGCCAGCAGCCTCGGGGGTCGAGGGCAGCCCCAGCATTTT. It yields the protein CASSLGGRGQPQHF.